The rows below give T cell receptor beta chains drawn from one sample of a study of T cell changes during pregnancy in multiple sclerosis. TCRdb keeps only in-frame clones here, not all; method: immunoSEQ multiplex PCR. Of 89,000 or so clones detected, roughly nine tenths appear once; the ten largest clones hold around 3.3%. The material was PBMCs, obtained in the first trimester of pregnancy. These receptors were taken from a female donor in good health, serving as a control in a pregnancy study. Some clones in this sample may be carry-over from other donors' samples. Both conserved end residues are part of each CDR3.

cdr3_aa: CASSSTGKGGYTF
j_call: TRBJ1-2
v_call: TRBV6-5

cdr3_aa: CASSSGLAGRSYNEQFF
j_call: TRBJ2-1
v_call: TRBV11-3

cdr3_aa: CASSLGGDTIYF
j_call: TRBJ1-3
v_call: TRBV5-1

cdr3_aa: CASSLTQFYGYTF
j_call: TRBJ1-2
v_call: TRBV11-2

cdr3_aa: CAITEPQGWELFF
j_call: TRBJ2-2
v_call: TRBV10-1

cdr3_aa: CASRPGQGARNEQFF
j_call: TRBJ2-1
v_call: TRBV27

cdr3_aa: CASSQELADTGELFF
j_call: TRBJ2-2
v_call: TRBV4-2

cdr3_aa: CASSPTSGSDSTDTQYF
j_call: TRBJ2-3
v_call: TRBV9

cdr3_aa: CASSVNGQGANTEAFF
j_call: TRBJ1-1
v_call: TRBV19

cdr3_aa: CASSLAAGASYEQYF
j_call: TRBJ2-7
v_call: TRBV5-1

cdr3_aa: CASSRTGGVGEADTQYF
j_call: TRBJ2-3
v_call: TRBV7-9

cdr3_aa: CAWSWEGPNQPQHF
j_call: TRBJ1-5
v_call: TRBV30

cdr3_aa: CASSPRQGMNTEAFF
j_call: TRBJ1-1
v_call: TRBV7-9

cdr3_aa: CASSLVGSPYYNEQFF
j_call: TRBJ2-1
v_call: TRBV5-6

cdr3_aa: CASSLGLAGGSSSYEQYF
j_call: TRBJ2-7
v_call: TRBV27

cdr3_aa: CASSIGARHTYEQYF
j_call: TRBJ2-7
v_call: TRBV19

cdr3_aa: CSAPQGYEQYF
j_call: TRBJ2-7
v_call: TRBV20-1

cdr3_aa: CASSNREFSNYGYTF
j_call: TRBJ1-2
v_call: TRBV19

cdr3_aa: CASSLYYEQYF
j_call: TRBJ2-7
v_call: TRBV6-1

cdr3_aa: CASSQGLWRDTQYF
j_call: TRBJ2-3
v_call: TRBV14

cdr3_aa: CASSRTDGTYEQYF
j_call: TRBJ2-7
v_call: TRBV28

cdr3_aa: CASSGATWTAEGEAFF
j_call: TRBJ1-1
v_call: TRBV28

cdr3_aa: CASSPVGQLNQPQHF
j_call: TRBJ1-5
v_call: TRBV7-9

cdr3_aa: CASSEQVTEAFF
j_call: TRBJ1-1
v_call: TRBV2

cdr3_aa: CASSPILLTQETQYF
j_call: TRBJ2-5
v_call: TRBV28

cdr3_aa: CASSLVASSYEQYF
j_call: TRBJ2-7
v_call: TRBV5-1